These 15 T cell receptor beta chains originate from one sample sequenced in a study of OX40 agonist ivuxolimab in advanced cancers. The repertoire was sequenced with immunoSEQ multiplex PCR; TCRdb's copy has only in-frame clones and lacks some. In the table there are 35,000 to 50,000 clones, about nine tenths of which are singletons. The material was CD4+ or CD8+ T cells sorted from blood, obtained in a trial of the OX40 agonist ivuxolimab. Receptor source: an adult with an advanced solid tumor such as melanoma, head and neck, liver or kidney cancer.

CDR3 nucleotide sequence: TGTGCCAGCAGTTCAGGGTACACTGAAGCTTTCTTT. Translation: CASSSGYTEAFF. The V gene is TRBV25-1, the J gene TRBJ1-1, with D perhaps matching TRBD1 (5 bases). The CDR3 contains 12 residues. Trimming removed 5 bases at V and 3 bases at J, with 7 bases between. Germline V lookup: CDR1 MGHDK, CDR2 SYGVNS.

The chain's CDR3 is CASSVSPGGTYEQYF. CDR3 bases: TGTGCCAGCAGCGTTAGTCCAGGGGGCACCTACGAGCAGTACTTC. The chain has TRBV9 and TRBJ2-7, with 8 bases that match TRBD1. From germline, CDR1 is SGDLS and CDR2 YYNGEE. V gave up 2 bases and J gave up 2 bases; unmatched junction bases: 6. The CDR3 contains 15 residues. Using reference TRBV9 and TRBJ2-7 for the parts outside the CDR3, the full variable domain is DSGVTQTPKHLITATGQRVTLRCSPRSGDLSVYWYQQSLDQGLQFLIQYYNGEERAKGNILERFSAQQFPDLHSELNLSSLELGDSALYFCASSVSPGGTYEQYFGPGTRLTVT.

This chain connects TRBV6-1 to TRBJ2-4; TRBD1 might be the D (5 bases). V lost 4 bases, J lost 0 bases, and 25 bases lay in between. CDR1 and CDR2 from the germline V gene are MNHNS and SASEGT. This CDR3 has 20 amino acids. The DNA for the CDR3 is TGTGCCAGCAGTGTTCTTCTGGACAAACTTGATTCCCTAGCCAAAAACATTCAGTACTTC. Translated, it gives CASSVLLDKLDSLAKNIQYF.

This chain uses TRBV6-5 with TRBJ1-5; TRBD1 matches 7 bases. The CDR3 contains 14 residues. Losses at the gene ends were 6 bases for V and 6 bases for J; bases not matched to a gene: 8. Germline CDR1 reads MNHEY; CDR2 reads SVGAGI. CDR3 loop: CASRTGQAGQPQHF. As DNA, the CDR3 is TGTGCCAGCAGAACCGGACAGGCCGGTCAGCCCCAGCATTTT.

The chain is built from TRBV6-5 and TRBJ1-6; no clear D gene. CDR1 and CDR2 from the germline V gene are MNHEY and SVGAGI. The CDR3 runs 15 residues. V dropped 5 bases and J dropped 7 bases, with 15 bases sitting between them. CDR3 coding DNA: TGTGCCAGCAGTCCTCAGGAAGGCCGGAATTCACCCCTCCACTTT. Translating it yields CASSPQEGRNSPLHF.

The chain uses TRBV27 and TRBJ2-6; D possibly corresponds to TRBD2 (7 bases). CDR1 and CDR2 (germline): MNHEY, SMNVEV (reference sequence). Trimming took 1 base from V and 0 from J, leaving 13 bases between them. The CDR3 covers 18 residues. The CDR3 sequence: CASSLLGGQHSGANVLTF. Written as DNA, the CDR3 is TGTGCCAGCAGTTTATTGGGGGGGCAACACTCTGGGGCCAACGTCCTGACTTTC.

V gene TRBV15 combines with J gene TRBJ1-4; TRBD1 matches 7 bases. CDR1 and CDR2 from the germline V gene are LNHNV and YYDKDF (reference sequence). J lost 3 bases, V lost 8 bases, and 9 bases had no gene match. This CDR3 comprises 15 residues. The DNA for the CDR3 is TGTGCCACCGGTGGAGGGGGCGCGGCTAATGAAAAACTGTTTTTT. Translation gives CATGGGGAANEKLFF.

The chain is built from TRBV6-4 and TRBJ1-5, with D perhaps matching TRBD1 (5 bases). The germline gives CDR1 MRHNA, CDR2 SNTAGT. This CDR3 has 20 residues. Trimming took 4 bases from V and 0 from J, leaving 25 bases between them. In nucleotides, the CDR3 is TGTGCCAGCAGTGTAGTGGGGGGGAAAATAGGAGGCCATAGCAATCAGCCCCAGCATTTT. Translated, it gives CASSVVGGKIGGHSNQPQHF.

The chain joins TRBV30 to TRBJ2-3; 8 bases fit TRBD2. V lost 5 bases, J lost 4 bases, and 11 bases stayed unmatched. The CDR3 is 15 amino acids. Germline V CDR1 and CDR2: GTSNPN, SVGIG (reference sequence). CDR3 DNA sequence: TGTGCCTGGTCGAAGGTCCTAGCGGGCTCAGATACGCAGTATTTT. Protein sequence: CAWSKVLAGSDTQYF. Variable domain in full (rest from reference TRBV30 and TRBJ2-3): SQTIHQWPATLVQPVGSPLSLECTVEGTSNPNLYWYRQAAGRGLQLLFYSVGIGQISSEVPQNLSASRPQDRQFILSSKKLLLSDSGFYLCAWSKVLAGSDTQYFGPGTRLTVL.

The gene calls are TRBV7-2 and TRBJ1-2; 8 nucleotides line up with TRBD1. CDR1 and CDR2 from the germline V gene are SGHTA and FQGNSA. The CDR3 length is 15 residues. Trimming took 4 bases from V and 3 from J; bases not matched to a gene: 7. The CDR3 region is CASSSRPTGDYGYTF. Written as DNA, the CDR3 is TGTGCCAGCAGCTCTCGGCCGACAGGGGACTATGGCTACACCTTC.

This clone was detected a few times. The chain is built from TRBV5-1 and TRBJ1-5, with TRBD1 as a possible D gene (5 bases). The V and J ends lost 4 bases and 5 bases respectively, with 16 bases between them. This CDR3 spans 15 amino acids. Germline assignment: CDR1 SGHRS and CDR2 YFSETQ. CDR3 DNA: TGCGCCAGCAGCCCTTGGGGGGGAGCGGATCAGCCCCAGCATTTT. Amino acid sequence: CASSPWGGADQPQHF.

The chain couples TRBV5-1 to TRBJ2-7; 7 positions match TRBD2. The length of the CDR3 is 14 residues. Germline lookup yields CDR1 SGHRS and CDR2 YFSETQ. J was trimmed by 5 bases and V by 2 bases; bases with no gene match: 7. CDR3 region: CASSLAGRVDEQYF. For the CDR3, the DNA is TGCGCCAGCAGCTTAGCGGGAAGGGTGGACGAGCAGTACTTC.

CDR3: CASGGAGAGNTIYF. As DNA, the CDR3 is TGTGCCAGTGGTGGGGCCGGGGCTGGAAACACCATATATTTT. This chain uses TRBV25-1 with TRBJ1-3, with D tentatively TRBD1 (5 bases). Germline CDR1 and CDR2: MGHDK and SYGVNS. This CDR3 has 14 residues. Deletions cut 9 bases from V and 2 bases from J, with 14 bases between.

This clone showed up just a few times. This chain connects TRBV30 to TRBJ1-5; the D is unclear. The CDR3 consists of 15 residues. Trimming took off 0 bases at V and 2 bases at J, with 11 bases between the two ends. In germline, CDR1 is GTSNPN, CDR2 SVGIG (reference sequence). The CDR3 DNA reads as TGTGCCTGGAGTGTAGAGGGTTTGGGCAATCAGCCCCAGCATTTT. This gives the protein CAWSVEGLGNQPQHF.

This clone was detected only a few times. The chain has TRBV7-2 and TRBJ2-1, with 9 bases identical to TRBD2. V dropped 1 base and J dropped 9; count of bases not matched to a gene: 10. Germline V lookup: CDR1 SGHTA, CDR2 FQGNSA. The CDR3 is 16 residues long. The CDR3 DNA follows: TGTGCCAGCAGCTTAGATGGGCGGGAGGGCCTGGGTGAGCAGTTCTTC. Protein: CASSLDGREGLGEQFF.